Listed below are T cell receptor beta chains from one sample, sequenced in a study of control samples from healthy donors and cancer patients. TCRdb keeps only in-frame clones here, not all; method: immunoSEQ multiplex PCR. The data hold under 450,000 clones, with 80% to 95% observed a single time. Sample: PBMCs. All receptors derive from a man between 35 and 55 years old with head and neck cancer. Both conserved end residues are part of each CDR3. A D gene is named only where the DNA matches it firmly. Some rows mark clone size as missing; the rest say once, few, many or name a class of expanded clone.

CDR3	DNA	size	V	D	J
CASSQQGIGLGEQYF	TGCGCCAGCAGCCAACAGGGGATAGGGTTGGGCGAGCAGTACTTC	-	TRBV4-1	-	TRBJ2-7
CASGWAGNTEAFF	TGTGCTAGTGGTTGGGCAGGGAACACTGAAGCTTTCTTT	-	TRBV12-5	-	TRBJ1-1
CASSQLTGHQPQHF	TGCGCCAGCAGCCAACTGACAGGGCATCAGCCCCAGCATTTT	once	TRBV4-3	TRBD1	TRBJ1-5
CASSLQGQNTEAFF	TGTGCCAGTAGCCTACAGGGACAGAACACTGAAGCTTTCTTT	-	TRBV19	-	TRBJ1-1
CSVRLPPPDTQYF	TGCAGCGTTCGATTACCCCCCCCAGATACGCAGTATTTT	-	TRBV29-1	-	TRBJ2-3
CASSPRQGGYEQYF	TGTGCCAGTAGTCCGCGACAGGGGGGGTACGAGCAGTACTTC	-	TRBV19	TRBD1	TRBJ2-7
CASSQSTRGAGANVLTF	TGTGCCAGCAGCCAAAGTACGAGGGGAGCTGGGGCCAACGTCCTGACTTTC	-	TRBV3-1/TRBV3-2	-	TRBJ2-6
CASSVYTDTQYF	TGTGCCAGTAGTGTCTACACAGATACGCAGTATTTT	-	TRBV19	-	TRBJ2-3
CAWSSGAPEQYF	TGTGCCTGGAGCTCGGGAGCCCCCGAGCAGTACTTC	-	TRBV30	-	TRBJ2-7
CASSYVNTIYF	TGTGCCAGCAGTTACGTGAACACCATATATTTT	-	TRBV6-6	-	TRBJ1-3
CASSQGAVNTEAFF	TGTGCCAGCAGCCAGGGGGCCGTCAACACTGAAGCTTTCTTT	-	TRBV2	TRBD1	TRBJ1-1
CASSLTDTQYF	TGTGCCAGCAGTTTAACCGATACGCAGTATTTT	-	TRBV12-3/TRBV12-4	-	TRBJ2-3
CASSEVGQGTTNYGYTF	TGTGCCAGCAGTGAAGTGGGACAGGGGACTACTAACTATGGCTACACCTTC	-	TRBV2	TRBD1	TRBJ1-2
CAWSVGTPNSGANVLTF	TGTGCCTGGAGTGTTGGGACACCGAACTCTGGGGCCAACGTCCTGACTTTC	-	TRBV30	-	TRBJ2-6
CASSYDFTAYNEQFF	TGTGCCAGCAGTTACGACTTTACAGCCTACAATGAGCAGTTCTTC	once	TRBV6-2/TRBV6-3	-	TRBJ2-1
CAIRGTGGDYGYTF	TGTGCCATCAGGGGGACAGGGGGGGACTATGGCTACACCTTC	-	TRBV10-3	TRBD1	TRBJ1-2